This T cell receptor (beta chain) was captured by sequencing in a study of PD-L1 blockade in urothelial cancer. Study overall: About nine tenths of the roughly 30 patients comprised males who had bladder-origin urothelial cancer. Study-level findings and limits: Below-median blood TCR clonality before treatment forecast better survival.

A note on this clone: What it recognizes is unknown.

Looked up from germline, CDR1 is SNHLY and CDR2 is FYNNEI. Trimming cost V 2 bases and J 2 bases, with 3 bases left between them. This CDR3 has 12 amino acids. Sequencing used immunoSEQ multiplex PCR; TCRdb keeps in-frame clones, though not all of them. The sample lists 68,000 or so clones, approximately 80% seen once, with 4.5% to 6% in the top ten. Time point indicated: pretreatment peripheral blood. The study enrolled patients with locally advanced or metastatic urothelial carcinoma. The rearrangement joins TRBV2 to TRBJ2-5; unclear D gene. The receptor was isolated from an older man with urothelial cancer. Specimen: PBMCs, collected around atezolizumab (anti-PD-L1) treatment. The CDR3 DNA is TGTGCCAGCAGTGAACAACAAGAGACCCAGTACTTC. It translates to CASSEQQETQYF.